A single T cell receptor beta chain is shown here with its context. This clonotype was detected only a few times. The antigen this receptor binds is unknown. Nothing much larger sits one base from this clone, and base qualities are not available. This sample was included in a study of T-cell reconstitution after alpha-beta-depleted transplantation in children (TCRdb year 2016). Concerning the study at large: Using TCR repertoire profiling, the study followed T-cell immune reconstitution in a quantitative way in children after TCRalphabeta/CD19-depleted allogeneic hematopoietic cell transplantation.

CDR1 and CDR2 are read off the germline V gene (reference sequence) as LNHNV and YYDKDF. The V end loses 3 bases and the J end loses 7 bases, and a stretch of 6 bases separates them. Including cysteine and phenylalanine, the CDR3 has 12 amino acids. The read is trimmed to its CDR3 DNA, 36 bases read in frame from base 1. The method was PCR. Data came from an Illumina HiSeq 2500. TCR libraries were prepared with molecular barcoding, using unique molecular identifiers to normalize TCRbeta repertoire quantification. The public reads were quality trimmed at Q25 with fastp and then assembled into clones with MiXCR by TCRdb, keeping productive beta chains. Each CDR3 protein gets just one entry, which takes the most common genes and DNA from the rows behind it. This sample has just under 550,000 distinct CDR3 sequences in its table, and about 18% of those were observed once. Around 3.3% of the sample goes to the ten largest clones.

The TCR was taken from a human donor who donated a stem cell graft to a child with acute lymphoblastic leukemia. Sequencing was performed on PBMCs from the stem cell graft donor, taken from the stem cell graft. Recombination connected TRBV15 to TRBJ2-2; too little of a D gene remains to name it. The CDR3: CATSSRSGELFF. The base sequence is TGTGCCACCAGCAGTCGAAGCGGGGAGCTGTTTTTT.